Listed below are T cell receptor beta chains from one sample, sequenced in a study of PD-1 blockade in mismatch repair-deficient tumors. Repertoires were generated with immunoSEQ multiplex PCR, while TCRdb's copy carries only in-frame clones and drops some. Among under 95,000 clones listed, roughly 80% were seen once. Sequenced here: peripheral blood, sampled 44 weeks after starting pembrolizumab. The receptors originated from an adult with mismatch repair-deficient cancer. CDR3s include the opening cysteine and the closing phenylalanine or tryptophan. A D gene is named only where the DNA matches it firmly. Clone size is stated in some rows and not others, as once, few, many or a class when expanded.

j_call | d_call | clone_size | v_call | cdr3_aa | cdr3_nt
TRBJ1-1 | NA | once | TRBV30 | CAWSPGTFNTEAFF | TGTGCCTGGAGCCCCGGGACATTTAACACTGAAGCTTTCTTT
TRBJ2-1 | TRBD1 | NA | TRBV4-2 | CASSQSGTGNYNEQFF | TGTGCCAGCAGCCAATCCGGGACAGGGAACTACAATGAGCAGTTCTTC
TRBJ2-7 | TRBD2 | NA | TRBV29-1 | CSVVRLAGESEQYF | TGCAGCGTTGTAAGACTAGCGGGGGAATCGGAGCAGTACTTC
TRBJ2-7 | NA | NA | TRBV19 | CASSIGQGGRYEQYF | TGTGCCAGTAGTATCGGACAGGGAGGGCGCTACGAGCAGTACTTC
TRBJ1-2 | NA | NA | TRBV7-2 | CASSLTFNYGYTF | TGTGCCAGCAGCTTAACATTTAACTATGGCTACACCTTC
TRBJ2-1 | NA | NA | TRBV10-3 | CAISELVGNEQFF | TGTGCCATCAGTGAGTTGGTGGGCAATGAGCAGTTCTTC
TRBJ1-2 | TRBD1 | NA | TRBV10-3 | CAAGGPDYGYTF | TGTGCTGCAGGGGGCCCAGACTATGGCTACACCTTC
TRBJ1-1 | TRBD1 | NA | TRBV27 | CASQRLQGALNTEAFF | TGTGCCAGCCAGAGGTTACAGGGGGCGTTGAACACTGAAGCTTTCTTT
TRBJ2-6 | TRBD2 | NA | TRBV9 | CASSVVLAGAPSGANVLTF | TGTGCCAGCAGCGTAGTTTTAGCGGGAGCTCCCTCTGGGGCCAACGTCCTGACTTTC
TRBJ2-2 | TRBD2 | NA | TRBV5-4 | CASSLRRGSGVGELFF | TGTGCCAGCAGCTTGCGGCGCGGGAGTGGTGTCGGGGAGCTGTTTTTT
TRBJ2-2 | TRBD1 | NA | TRBV19 | CASSSRDRVGTGELFF | TGTGCCAGTAGTAGCCGGGACAGGGTAGGGACCGGGGAGCTGTTTTTT
TRBJ2-1 | TRBD2 | NA | TRBV13 | CASSIKLAGGTDEQFF | TGTGCCAGCAGCATAAAGCTAGCGGGGGGAACCGATGAGCAGTTCTTC
TRBJ2-3 | TRBD1 | NA | TRBV13 | CASSTTGGIDTQYF | TGTGCCAGCAGCACGACAGGGGGAATTGATACGCAGTATTTT
TRBJ2-1 | TRBD2 | few | TRBV30 | CAWSISSGTYNEQFF | TGTGCCTGGAGTATTTCTAGCGGGACGTACAATGAGCAGTTCTTC
TRBJ1-5 | TRBD1 | NA | TRBV5-8 | CASSFLFLTGKGMGNQPQHF | TGTGCCAGCAGCTTCCTATTCCTGACAGGGAAGGGGATGGGCAATCAGCCCCAGCATTTT
TRBJ1-4 | NA | NA | TRBV10-3 | CAISETSEGPTNEKLFF | TGTGCCATCAGTGAGACGTCTGAGGGTCCAACTAATGAAAAACTGTTTTTT
TRBJ2-3 | NA | NA | TRBV7-9 | CASSLPGGTDTQYF | TGTGCCAGCAGCTTACCGGGGGGCACAGATACGCAGTATTTT
TRBJ1-1 | TRBD1 | NA | TRBV19 | CASKVGGTGYTEAFF | TGTGCCAGTAAGGTTGGGGGGACAGGCTACACTGAAGCTTTCTTT
TRBJ1-1 | TRBD1 | NA | TRBV7-8 | CASSLDRGRTEAFF | TGTGCCAGCAGCCTAGACAGGGGACGGACTGAAGCTTTCTTT
TRBJ2-3 | NA | NA | TRBV30 | CAWSVYYGGLQSTDTQYF | TGTGCCTGGAGTGTTTATTATGGGGGCCTACAGAGCACAGATACGCAGTATTTT
TRBJ2-7 | TRBD2 | NA | TRBV4-1 | CASSQGSSGAGQQYF | TGCGCCAGCAGCCAAGGATCTAGCGGGGCGGGCCAGCAGTACTTC
TRBJ1-2 | NA | NA | TRBV27 | CASANFRGRPRTNYGYTF | TGTGCCAGTGCCAACTTCCGGGGACGACCTAGGACTAACTATGGCTACACCTTC
TRBJ1-5 | NA | NA | TRBV9 | CASSVEGFGQPQHF | TGTGCCAGCAGCGTAGAAGGGTTCGGTCAGCCCCAGCATTTT
TRBJ1-1 | NA | NA | TRBV5-1 | CASSLKSGLTEAFF | TGCGCCAGCAGCTTGAAGTCTGGGCTCACTGAAGCTTTCTTT
TRBJ2-1 | TRBD1 | once | TRBV5-1 | CASSRRDRETEQFF | TGCGCCAGCAGCCGGCGAGACAGGGAAACTGAGCAGTTCTTC
TRBJ2-2 | NA | NA | TRBV2 | CASSVVAPSNTGELFF | TGTGCCAGCAGTGTTGTAGCACCATCGAACACCGGGGAGCTGTTTTTT
TRBJ2-2 | NA | NA | TRBV6-5 | CASSFDTSNTGELFF | TGTGCCAGCAGCTTCGACACCTCGAACACCGGGGAGCTGTTTTTT
TRBJ2-1 | TRBD2 | NA | TRBV14 | CASSKREGEQFF | TGTGCCAGCAGTAAAAGGGAGGGTGAGCAGTTCTTC
TRBJ2-1 | NA | NA | TRBV29-1 | CSVSAYNEQFF | TGCAGCGTGAGTGCCTACAATGAGCAGTTCTTC
TRBJ2-1 | TRBD2 | NA | TRBV2 | CASSSTSGRAGEQFF | TGTGCCAGCAGTTCGACTAGCGGGAGGGCAGGTGAGCAGTTCTTC
TRBJ2-1 | TRBD2 | NA | TRBV5-4 | CASSLRRGGGNEQFF | TGTGCCAGCAGCTTGAGGCGCGGGGGGGGCAATGAGCAGTTCTTC
TRBJ1-2 | NA | NA | TRBV30 | CAGLQGRGYTF | TGTGCCGGCCTACAGGGACGGGGCTACACCTTC
TRBJ1-1 | TRBD1 | NA | TRBV9 | CASSVQGALDTEAFF | TGTGCCAGCAGCGTGCAGGGGGCTTTGGACACTGAAGCTTTCTTT
TRBJ1-5 | TRBD1 | NA | TRBV7-9 | CASSKPGGDQPQHF | TGTGCCAGCAGTAAACCAGGGGGGGATCAGCCCCAGCATTTT
TRBJ1-2 | NA | NA | TRBV19 | CASSIQTSDGYTF | TGTGCCAGTAGTATCCAGACTTCGGATGGCTACACCTTC
TRBJ1-5 | NA | NA | TRBV5-4 | CASSLEPEMGRPYQPQHF | TGTGCCAGCAGCTTGGAACCGGAGATGGGACGGCCCTATCAGCCCCAGCATTTT
TRBJ2-7 | TRBD1 | NA | TRBV6-5 | CASSFGTAYEQYF | TGTGCCAGCAGTTTCGGGACAGCCTACGAGCAGTACTTC
TRBJ1-1 | TRBD1 | NA | TRBV6-5 | CASSYYSGTGGTEAFF | TGTGCCAGCAGTTATTATTCCGGGACAGGGGGCACTGAAGCTTTCTTT
TRBJ2-7 | TRBD2 | NA | TRBV9 | CASSPGGATYSYEQYF | TGTGCCAGCAGCCCGGGAGGGGCGACCTATTCCTACGAGCAGTACTTC
TRBJ1-1 | NA | NA | TRBV27 | CASSPQGRLPEAFF | TGTGCCAGCAGTCCCCAGGGACGGCTCCCTGAAGCTTTCTTT
TRBJ1-4 | NA | once | TRBV7-8 | CASSLAEGSNEKLFF | TGTGCCAGCAGCTTAGCGGAAGGGTCTAATGAAAAACTGTTTTTT
TRBJ2-3 | NA | few | TRBV7-9 | CASSTTADTQYF | TGTGCCAGCAGCACAACGGCGGATACGCAGTATTTT
TRBJ1-1 | NA | once | TRBV5-1 | CASSLASNTEAFF | TGCGCCAGCAGCTTGGCATCGAACACTGAAGCTTTCTTT